Shown below are 5 T cell receptor beta chains from a single sample sequenced in a study of blood T cell repertoires in COVID-19 (dated by TCRdb to 2018 to 2021). Library construction relied on the immunoSEQ multiplex PCR assay. TCRdb obtained this table from immuneACCESS and retained in-frame rearrangements with V and J assigned. These tables miss some clones; where compared with another copy, unresolved V genes account for less than half of the shortfall, and the remainder is unexplained. This sample is represented by more than 300,000 clones; around 87% of them were singletons. The top ten clones comprise about 10% of the sample. The sequenced sample consisted of peripheral blood. Receptors originate from a woman aged 30 to 39 with COVID-19, enrolled during active disease.

This chain joins TRBV6-5 and TRBJ2-3; 7 bases match TRBD1. Per the germline V gene, CDR1 is MNHEY and CDR2 is SVGAGI. This CDR3 comprises 13 residues. The trim removed 6 bases at V and 4 bases at J, leaving 4 bases unmatched. CDR3 nucleotides: TGTGCCAGCAGCCGAGGGGGCGCAGATACGCAGTATTTT. It yields the protein CASSRGGADTQYF.

The chain combines TRBV5-1 with TRBJ1-2; D unresolved. The CDR3 length is 12 residues. Germline lookup yields CDR1 SGHRS and CDR2 YFSETQ. V was trimmed by 0 bases and J by 8 bases, leaving 8 bases between them. The CDR3 protein is CASSLGAVGYTF. Here the CDR3 DNA reads TGCGCCAGCAGCTTGGGGGCAGTCGGCTACACCTTC.

The chain has TRBV28 and TRBJ1-3; D gene ambiguous. The V end lost 1 base, the J end lost 7 bases, and 11 bases lay between the germline ends. Germline CDR1 and CDR2: MDHEN and SYDVKM. This CDR3 region has 14 residues. The CDR3: CASSLSVVGNTIYF. The CDR3 nucleotides read TGTGCCAGCAGTTTATCGGTCGTCGGGAACACCATATATTTT.

The chain is built from TRBV9 and TRBJ2-2; TRBD2 agrees at 11 bases. Germline lookup yields CDR1 SGDLS and CDR2 YYNGEE. V trimming: 6 bases; J trimming: 3 bases; junction bases outside the gene matches: 7. There are 16 residues in the CDR3. In DNA, the CDR3 is TGTGCCAGCAACAGGGGACTAGCGGAGTACACCGGGGAGCTGTTTTTT. This gives the protein CASNRGLAEYTGELFF.

The chain employs TRBV30 and TRBJ2-1; D may be TRBD1 (6 bases). Trimming pared 2 bases from V and 5 bases from J, leaving 22 bases between. Germline CDR1 is GTSNPN and CDR2 is SVGIG (reference sequence). The CDR3 spans 17 residues. CDR3 loop: CAWSSGHTPKWDNEQFF. The CDR3 nucleotides read TGTGCCTGGAGTTCGGGACACACCCCAAAGTGGGACAATGAGCAGTTCTTC. The full variable domain, with the rest looked up from reference TRBV30 and TRBJ2-1, is SQTIHQWPATLVQPVGSPLSLECTVEGTSNPNLYWYRQAAGRGLQLLFYSVGIGQISSEVPQNLSASRPQDRQFILSSKKLLLSDSGFYLCAWSSGHTPKWDNEQFFGPGTRLTVL.